These T cell receptor beta chains were read from a single sample in a study of shared clonotypes between healthy human individuals. Generated by immunoSEQ multiplex PCR, the TCRdb table keeps only in-frame clones and is missing some. The sample holds some 740,000 clones, about 91% seen once. Sequencing was performed on naive CD8+ T cells sorted from blood. The source is a man aged 25 to 45 in good health. The CDR3 runs from the conserved cysteine through the conserved F or W. Each record gives: clone size, V gene, D gene, J gene, CDR3 protein, CDR3 DNA. A D gene is named only where the DNA matches it firmly. Not all rows give a size; the values are once, few, many and, for expanded clones, a class.

>.|TRBV4-1|.|TRBJ2-3
CASSQSSSDTDTQYF
TGCGCCAGCAGCCAAAGTTCGAGCGACACAGATACGCAGTATTTT
>.|TRBV4-1|.|TRBJ2-7
CASSQDRGIGYEQYF
TGCGCCAGCAGCCAAGATCGCGGGATAGGCTACGAGCAGTACTTC
>.|TRBV28|TRBD2|TRBJ2-7
CASSWPGTSGPLIGYEQYF
TGTGCCAGCAGCTGGCCCGGGACTAGCGGGCCCTTGATAGGATACGAGCAGTACTTC
>.|TRBV5-5|.|TRBJ1-2
CASSLVPGDYGYTF
TGTGCCAGCAGCTTGGTTCCAGGCGACTATGGCTACACCTTC
>.|TRBV5-4|.|TRBJ2-4
CASSLDGGAKNIQYF
TGTGCCAGCAGCTTGGATGGGGGGGCCAAAAACATTCAGTACTTC
>.|TRBV9|.|TRBJ2-5
CASTGLDGGRETQYF
TGTGCCAGCACAGGGTTAGATGGGGGGAGAGAGACCCAGTACTTC
>.|TRBV18|.|TRBJ2-7
CASSLGEVTKAEQYF
TGTGCCAGCTCACTCGGAGAGGTGACTAAGGCCGAGCAGTACTTC
>.|TRBV2|TRBD1|TRBJ1-1
CASSSRDRGFSNTEAFF
TGTGCCAGCAGTTCGCGGGACAGGGGTTTTTCGAACACTGAAGCTTTCTTT
>.|TRBV9|.|TRBJ2-2
CASGRPRAGELFF
TGTGCCAGCGGCCGACCCCGGGCCGGGGAGCTGTTTTTT
>.|TRBV6-5|.|TRBJ2-7
CASSYAGYEQYF
TGTGCCAGCAGTTACGCGGGCTACGAGCAGTACTTC
>once|TRBV5-4|.|TRBJ1-1
CASSLAENTEAFF
TGTGCCAGCAGCTTGGCAGAGAACACTGAAGCTTTCTTT
>.|TRBV6-1|TRBD2|TRBJ2-1
CASSEAAWGGRDNEQFF
TGTGCCAGCAGTGAAGCCGCATGGGGCGGGAGAGATAATGAGCAGTTCTTC
>.|TRBV27|TRBD1|TRBJ2-7
CASSFGTEGAYEQYF
TGTGCCAGCAGTTTCGGGACAGAGGGAGCCTACGAGCAGTACTTC
>.|TRBV6-1|.|TRBJ1-1
CASGPAEPEAFF
TGTGCCAGCGGGCCCGCCGAGCCTGAAGCTTTCTTT
>.|TRBV15|.|TRBJ1-1
CATSRDQGGNTEAFF
TGTGCCACCAGCAGAGACCAAGGGGGGAACACTGAAGCTTTCTTT
>.|TRBV9|.|TRBJ2-2
CASSVVILPNTGELFF
TGTGCCAGCAGCGTAGTAATACTACCGAACACCGGGGAGCTGTTTTTT
>.|TRBV7-9|TRBD2|TRBJ2-2
CASSGLAAGELFF
TGTGCCAGCAGCGGACTAGCGGCCGGGGAGCTGTTTTTT
>.|TRBV30|TRBD1|TRBJ2-7
CACNTGTGAYEQYF
TGTGCCTGTAATACGGGGACAGGAGCCTACGAGCAGTACTTC
>once|TRBV28|TRBD1|TRBJ2-7
CASSSTGREQYF
TGTGCCAGCAGTTCGACAGGGCGCGAGCAGTACTTC
>.|TRBV7-9|TRBD2|TRBJ2-1
CASSLTAGRERAYEQFF
TGTGCCAGCAGCTTAACCGCCGGGCGGGAGAGGGCGTATGAGCAGTTCTTC
>.|TRBV6-6|TRBD1|TRBJ2-7
CATAPGQGLEQYF
TGTGCCACCGCACCGGGACAGGGTCTCGAGCAGTACTTC
>.|TRBV29-1|TRBD1|TRBJ2-1
CSVRTGEYYEQFF
TGCAGCGTTCGGACAGGGGAATACTATGAGCAGTTCTTC
>.|TRBV27|.|TRBJ2-3
CASSRPSDTQYF
TGTGCCAGCAGTCGTCCCTCAGATACGCAGTATTTT
>.|TRBV7-8|.|TRBJ2-5
CASSTDRYQETQYF
TGTGCCAGCAGCACAGACAGGTACCAAGAGACCCAGTACTTC
>.|TRBV5-6|.|TRBJ2-1
CASSFREYNEQFF
TGTGCCAGCAGCTTTAGAGAGTACAATGAGCAGTTCTTC
>few|TRBV7-9|.|TRBJ2-7
CASSSREFSSYEQYF
TGTGCCAGCAGCTCCCGGGAGTTTAGCTCCTACGAGCAGTACTTC
>.|TRBV6-5|.|TRBJ2-2
CASSYSGATGELFF
TGTGCCAGCAGTTACTCGGGGGCGACCGGGGAGCTGTTTTTT
>.|TRBV12-5|.|TRBJ2-7
CASARGAGRGHEQYF
TGTGCTAGTGCGCGCGGAGCGGGAAGGGGGCACGAGCAGTACTTC
>.|TRBV11-2|.|TRBJ2-1
CASSFDWMEASYNEQFF
TGTGCCAGCAGCTTTGATTGGATGGAGGCAAGCTACAATGAGCAGTTCTTC
>.|TRBV7-9|.|TRBJ2-7
CASSSLYEQYF
TGTGCCAGCAGCTCCCTTTACGAGCAGTACTTC
>.|TRBV6-5|.|TRBJ1-4
CASSYRAGGEKLFF
TGTGCCAGCAGTTACCGGGCGGGGGGAGAAAAACTGTTTTTT
>.|TRBV30|.|TRBJ2-1
CASWSTRNINEQFF
TGTGCCTCATGGAGTACGAGAAATATCAATGAGCAGTTCTTC
>.|TRBV6-5|.|TRBJ1-5
CASGQGLGQPQHF
TGTGCCAGCGGTCAAGGGTTGGGTCAGCCCCAGCATTTT
>.|TRBV5-6|TRBD1|TRBJ1-2
CASSLKGQGIYGYTF
TGTGCCAGCAGCTTAAAGGGACAGGGTATCTATGGCTACACCTTC
>.|TRBV25-1|.|TRBJ2-7
CASSEYEGGSYEQYF
TGTGCCAGCAGTGAATATGAGGGGGGCTCCTACGAGCAGTACTTC
>.|TRBV6-5|TRBD2|TRBJ2-2
CASKREWTGELFF
TGTGCCAGCAAGCGGGAGTGGACCGGGGAGCTGTTTTTT
>.|TRBV2|.|TRBJ2-1
CASSAGLNEQFF
TGTGCCAGCAGCGCCGGACTCAATGAGCAGTTCTTC
>.|TRBV28|TRBD1|TRBJ2-4
CASSQRTGGKWLYLYF
TGTGCCAGCAGTCAAAGGACAGGGGGAAAGTGGCTGTATTTGTACTTC
>.|TRBV4-2|.|TRBJ1-1
CASSQDSATMAEVDTEAFF
TGTGCCAGCAGCCAAGATTCTGCGACTATGGCAGAAGTGGACACTGAAGCTTTCTTT
>many|TRBV16|.|TRBJ1-5
CATTQEPGYQPQHF
TGTGCCACCACCCAAGAGCCAGGGTATCAGCCCCAGCATTTT
>.|TRBV7-6|TRBD2|TRBJ2-3
CASQSGMGVDTQYF
TGTGCCAGCCAAAGCGGGATGGGTGTAGATACGCAGTATTTT
>.|TRBV5-1|TRBD2|TRBJ2-1
CASSLELAASLGEQFF
TGCGCCAGCAGCTTGGAACTAGCGGCTTCGCTCGGTGAGCAGTTCTTC
>.|TRBV5-4|.|TRBJ2-7
CASSPGILPPYEQYF
TGTGCCAGCAGCCCGGGGATCCTACCCCCATACGAGCAGTACTTC
>.|TRBV7-2|.|TRBJ2-5
CASSLNAAQETQYF
TGTGCCAGCAGCTTAAACGCAGCCCAAGAGACCCAGTACTTC
>.|TRBV7-9|TRBD2|TRBJ2-2
CATEERELNTGELFF
TGTGCCACCGAAGAGCGGGAGTTAAACACCGGGGAGCTGTTTTTT
>.|TRBV19|.|TRBJ1-1
CASSRTRTVGATEAFF
TGTGCCAGTAGTAGAACCCGGACGGTCGGGGCCACTGAAGCTTTCTTT
>.|TRBV7-9|TRBD1|TRBJ1-3
CASSLARQGRSGNTIYF
TGTGCCAGCAGCTTAGCAAGACAGGGTCGCTCTGGAAACACCATATATTTT
>.|TRBV6-4|.|TRBJ2-7
CASSDRSAEQYF
TGTGCCAGCAGTGATCGGTCGGCCGAGCAGTACTTC
>.|TRBV4-1|.|TRBJ1-4
CASSQEQTVEEELFF
TGCGCCAGCAGCCAAGAGCAAACAGTGGAAGAGGAACTGTTTTTT
>.|TRBV19|.|TRBJ1-5
CASSARGGNQPQHF
TGTGCCAGTAGTGCACGGGGGGGCAATCAGCCCCAGCATTTT
>.|TRBV4-1|.|TRBJ2-7
CASSQVAGASYEQYF
TGCGCCAGCAGCCAAGTGGCAGGGGCTTCCTACGAGCAGTACTTC
>.|TRBV9|.|TRBJ2-5
CASSAPGSGETQYF
TGTGCCAGCAGCGCCCCAGGGTCGGGAGAGACCCAGTACTTC
>.|TRBV19|.|TRBJ1-1
CASSISRFTEAFF
TGTGCCAGTAGTATCTCCCGTTTTACTGAAGCTTTCTTT